This T cell receptor (beta chain) is drawn from a study of blood T cells in healthy people across ages. The study's findings and limits: Strongly correlated with naive T cell percentage was TCR beta diversity.

Together with a sample-barcoded 5' primer, a J-beta primer mix was included in a second PCR lasting about 6 to 11 cycles. MiXCR was run by TCRdb on the 5' RACE reads, yielding one entry per CDR3 protein. Of around 990,000 distinct CDR3 sequences listed, around 27% were seen once; the top ten hold 0.75%. Worth noting for this clonotype: Its antigen remains unknown.

Germline CDR1 is MNHEY and CDR2 is SVGAGI. The ends were cut back, 6 bases at V and 5 bases at J, with 13 bases in the middle. CDR3 length equals 13 residues. This sample also appeared in a second study, on T cells of mothers and their children. That study reports: Amplification in the second PCR used the M1S primer, which added sample barcodes and 2-4 random nucleotides.

Input material: blood. The receptor was derived from a girl aged 2 to 10 in good health. The chain has TRBV6-5 and TRBJ2-5; D call uncertain. The CDR3 sequence is CASRRDPEETQYF. The CDR3 coding sequence is TGTGCCAGCAGAAGAGACCCGGAGGAGACCCAGTACTTC.